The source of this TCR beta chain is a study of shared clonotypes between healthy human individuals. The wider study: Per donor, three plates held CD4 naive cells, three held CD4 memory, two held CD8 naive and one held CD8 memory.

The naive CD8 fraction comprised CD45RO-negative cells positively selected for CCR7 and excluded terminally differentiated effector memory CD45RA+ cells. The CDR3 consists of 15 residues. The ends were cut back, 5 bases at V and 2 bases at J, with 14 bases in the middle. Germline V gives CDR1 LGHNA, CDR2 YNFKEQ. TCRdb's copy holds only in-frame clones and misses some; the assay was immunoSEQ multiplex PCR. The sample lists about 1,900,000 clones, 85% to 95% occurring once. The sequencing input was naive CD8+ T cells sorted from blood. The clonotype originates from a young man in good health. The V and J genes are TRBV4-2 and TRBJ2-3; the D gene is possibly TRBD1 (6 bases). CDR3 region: CASSYLEGVTDTQYF. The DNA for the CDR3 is TGTGCCAGCAGCTATCTCGAGGGGGTCACAGATACGCAGTATTTT.